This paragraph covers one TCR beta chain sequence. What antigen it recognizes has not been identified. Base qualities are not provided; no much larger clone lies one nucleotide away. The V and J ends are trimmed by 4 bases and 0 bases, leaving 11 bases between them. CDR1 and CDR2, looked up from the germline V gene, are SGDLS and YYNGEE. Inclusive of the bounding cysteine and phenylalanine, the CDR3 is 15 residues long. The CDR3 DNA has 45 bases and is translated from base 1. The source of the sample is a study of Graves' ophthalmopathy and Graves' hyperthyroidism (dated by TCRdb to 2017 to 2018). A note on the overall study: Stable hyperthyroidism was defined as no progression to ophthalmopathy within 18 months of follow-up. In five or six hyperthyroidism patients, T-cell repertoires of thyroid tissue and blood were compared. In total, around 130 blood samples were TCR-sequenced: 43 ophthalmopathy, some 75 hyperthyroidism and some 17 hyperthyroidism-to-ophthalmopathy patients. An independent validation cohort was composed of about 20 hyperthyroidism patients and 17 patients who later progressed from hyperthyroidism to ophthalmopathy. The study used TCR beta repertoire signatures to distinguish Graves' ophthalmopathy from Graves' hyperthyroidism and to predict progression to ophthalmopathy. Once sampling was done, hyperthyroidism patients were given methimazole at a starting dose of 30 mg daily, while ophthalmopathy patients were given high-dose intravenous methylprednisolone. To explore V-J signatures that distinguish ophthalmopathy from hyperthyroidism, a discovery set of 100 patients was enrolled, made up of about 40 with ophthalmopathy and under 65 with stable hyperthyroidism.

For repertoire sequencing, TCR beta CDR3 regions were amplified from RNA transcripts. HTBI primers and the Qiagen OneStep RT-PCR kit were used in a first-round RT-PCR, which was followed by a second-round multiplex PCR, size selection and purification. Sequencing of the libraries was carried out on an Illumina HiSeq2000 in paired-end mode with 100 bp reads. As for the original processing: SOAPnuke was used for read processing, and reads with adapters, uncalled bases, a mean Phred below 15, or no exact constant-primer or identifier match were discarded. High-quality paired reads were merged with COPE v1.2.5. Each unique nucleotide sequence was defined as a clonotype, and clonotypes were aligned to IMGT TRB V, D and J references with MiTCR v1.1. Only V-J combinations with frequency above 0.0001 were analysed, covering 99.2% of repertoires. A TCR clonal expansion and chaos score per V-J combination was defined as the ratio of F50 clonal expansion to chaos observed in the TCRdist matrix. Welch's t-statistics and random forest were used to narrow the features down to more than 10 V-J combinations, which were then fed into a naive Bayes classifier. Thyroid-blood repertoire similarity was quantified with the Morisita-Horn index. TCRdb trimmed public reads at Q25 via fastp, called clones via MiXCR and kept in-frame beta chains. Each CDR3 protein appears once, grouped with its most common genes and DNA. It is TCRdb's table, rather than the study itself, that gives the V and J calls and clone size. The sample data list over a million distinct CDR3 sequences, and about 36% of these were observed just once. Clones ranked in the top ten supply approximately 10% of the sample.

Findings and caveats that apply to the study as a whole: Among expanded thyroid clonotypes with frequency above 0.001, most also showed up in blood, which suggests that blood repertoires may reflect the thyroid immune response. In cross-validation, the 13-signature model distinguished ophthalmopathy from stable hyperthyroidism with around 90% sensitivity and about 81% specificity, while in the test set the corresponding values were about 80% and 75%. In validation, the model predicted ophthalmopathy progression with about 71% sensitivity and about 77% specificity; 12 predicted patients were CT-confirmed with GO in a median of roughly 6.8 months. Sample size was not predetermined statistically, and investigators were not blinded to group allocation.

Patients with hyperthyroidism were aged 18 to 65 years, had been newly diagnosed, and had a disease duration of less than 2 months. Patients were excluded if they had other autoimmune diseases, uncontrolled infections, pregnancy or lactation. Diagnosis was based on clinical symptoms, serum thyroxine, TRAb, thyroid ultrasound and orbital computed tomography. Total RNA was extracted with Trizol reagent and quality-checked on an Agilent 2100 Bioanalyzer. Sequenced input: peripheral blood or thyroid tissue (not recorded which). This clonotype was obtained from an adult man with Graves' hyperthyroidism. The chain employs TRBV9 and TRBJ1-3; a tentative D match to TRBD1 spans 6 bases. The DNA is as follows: TGTGCCAGCAGCTCAGGGGTGATCTCTGGAAACACCATATATTTT. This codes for CASSSGVISGNTIYF.